A selection of T cell receptor beta chains follows, all from one sample in a study of cytomegalovirus exposure and HLA in healthy donors. Sequencing used immunoSEQ multiplex PCR; TCRdb keeps in-frame clones, though not all of them. The table shows approximately 100,000 clones, with roughly 76% occurring only once. Material for sequencing was PBMCs. The receptor set was obtained from a female donor in good health and CMV-seronegative. CDR3s include the opening cysteine and the closing phenylalanine or tryptophan. The D gene is left open where the match is weak. The listing skips clone size in some rows; elsewhere it reads once, few, many or a size class.

TRBJ2-3 | TRBV7-6 | TRBD2 | few | CASSLSLAGAGPDTQYF | TGTGCCAGCAGCTTAAGTCTAGCGGGAGCGGGTCCAGATACGCAGTATTTT
TRBJ2-5 | TRBV4-3 | TRBD1 | - | CASSPDRGVSETQYF | TGCGCCAGCAGCCCCGACAGGGGCGTATCGGAGACCCAGTACTTC
TRBJ2-5 | TRBV29-1 | TRBD1 | - | CSAAGTEETQYF | TGCAGCGCGGCCGGGACAGAAGAGACCCAGTACTTC
TRBJ2-7 | TRBV6-1 | TRBD2 | - | CASRGGELHYEQYF | TGTGCCAGCAGGGGGGGGGAGCTCCACTACGAGCAGTACTTC
TRBJ1-6 | TRBV18 | - | - | CASSPTGTNSPLHF | TGTGCCAGCTCACCAACAGGGACCAATTCACCCCTCCACTTT
TRBJ1-3 | TRBV10-3 | - | few | CAIRGQYSGNTIYF | TGTGCCATCAGGGGGCAGTACTCTGGAAACACCATATATTTT
TRBJ2-7 | TRBV11-3 | TRBD1 | - | CASSPRTGVAEQYF | TGTGCCAGCAGCCCTAGGACAGGGGTAGCCGAGCAGTACTTC
TRBJ1-1 | TRBV18 | - | - | CASSPSDREAFF | TGTGCCAGCTCACCTTCGGACAGAGAAGCTTTCTTT
TRBJ1-1 | TRBV7-9 | TRBD1 | - | CASSHGTVLGTEAFF | TGTGCCAGCAGCCACGGGACAGTATTGGGCACTGAAGCTTTCTTT
TRBJ2-7 | TRBV2 | - | once | CASSFSSYEQYF | TGTGCCAGCAGTTTCAGCTCCTACGAGCAGTACTTC
TRBJ2-7 | TRBV5-4 | - | - | CASSVTGTYEQYF | TGTGCCAGCAGCGTGACAGGTACCTACGAGCAGTACTTC
TRBJ2-3 | TRBV5-1 | TRBD2 | - | CASSLAPPQRGATDTQYF | TGCGCCAGCAGCTTGGCTCCCCCCCAGCGGGGTGCCACAGATACGCAGTATTTT
TRBJ2-7 | TRBV7-9 | TRBD1 | - | CASSSGKGQGFYEQYF | TGTGCCAGCAGCTCTGGAAAGGGACAGGGCTTCTACGAGCAGTACTTC
TRBJ1-1 | TRBV5-1 | TRBD1 | - | CASSSGQGGGEAFF | TGCGCCAGCAGCTCCGGACAGGGCGGTGGTGAAGCTTTCTTT
TRBJ2-2 | TRBV28 | TRBD2 | - | CASSAGTRKGLKPGELFF | TGTGCCAGCAGTGCCGGGACTAGGAAGGGGTTAAAACCCGGGGAGCTGTTTTTT
TRBJ2-5 | TRBV7-9 | - | - | CASSLQGPYPKETQYF | TGTGCCAGCAGCCTCCAGGGGCCCTACCCCAAAGAGACCCAGTACTTC
TRBJ1-5 | TRBV5-1 | TRBD1 | - | CASSLGTGRDSNQPQHF | TGCGCCAGCAGCCTGGGGACAGGCAGAGATAGCAATCAGCCCCAGCATTTT
TRBJ2-1 | TRBV10-3 | TRBD2 | - | CAILAGVGYNEQFF | TGTGCCATCCTAGCGGGAGTGGGCTACAATGAGCAGTTCTTC
TRBJ2-7 | TRBV29-1 | TRBD2 | - | CSAAGLAGVNEQYF | TGCAGCGCTGCTGGACTAGCGGGAGTTAACGAGCAGTACTTC
TRBJ1-2 | TRBV7-9 | TRBD1 | - | CASSVSGTGDGYTF | TGTGCCAGCAGTGTTTCCGGGACAGGGGACGGCTACACCTTC
TRBJ2-2 | TRBV2 | TRBD1 | - | CASSYEQGATGELFF | TGTGCCAGCAGTTACGAACAGGGGGCCACCGGGGAGCTGTTTTTT
TRBJ2-2 | TRBV7-9 | TRBD1 | once | CASSANRDRSTGELFF | TGTGCCAGCAGCGCAAACCGGGACAGGAGCACCGGGGAGCTGTTTTTT
TRBJ2-1 | TRBV2 | TRBD2 | - | CASMMGGGNEQFF | TGTGCCAGCATGATGGGCGGGGGGAATGAGCAGTTCTTC
TRBJ1-4 | TRBV25-1 | TRBD1 | few | CASRDRVLEKLFF | TGTGCCAGCAGGGACAGGGTATTGGAAAAACTGTTTTTT
TRBJ1-2 | TRBV7-2 | - | - | CASSSSGDGYTF | TGTGCCAGCAGTAGCTCAGGGGATGGCTACACCTTC
TRBJ2-7 | TRBV18 | TRBD1 | - | CASSLGQGRHEQYF | TGTGCCAGCTCACTCGGACAGGGAAGGCACGAGCAGTACTTC
TRBJ2-2 | TRBV6-5 | TRBD1 | - | CASSPGTGHTGELFF | TGTGCCAGCAGTCCTGGGACAGGGCACACCGGGGAGCTGTTTTTT
TRBJ1-2 | TRBV18 | TRBD1 | - | CASSPPGTEGYGYTF | TGTGCCAGCTCACCACCGGGGACAGAGGGCTATGGCTACACCTTC
TRBJ1-1 | TRBV18 | - | - | CASSPRGDTNTEAFF | TGTGCCAGCTCCCCCCGGGGAGATACAAACACTGAAGCTTTCTTT
TRBJ1-2 | TRBV30 | TRBD1 | few | CAWSPGTDLGYTF | TGTGCCTGGAGTCCCGGGACAGATCTTGGCTACACCTTC
TRBJ2-7 | TRBV11-2 | - | once | CASSFPSGSSYEQYF | TGTGCCAGCAGCTTTCCCTCGGGAAGCTCCTACGAGCAGTACTTC
TRBJ1-1 | TRBV30 | - | - | CAWRVQGFTEAFF | TGTGCCTGGAGAGTTCAGGGTTTTACTGAAGCTTTCTTT
TRBJ1-5 | TRBV29-1 | TRBD1 | - | CSARQGNNQPQHF | TGCAGCGCACGACAGGGAAACAATCAGCCCCAGCATTTT
TRBJ1-6 | TRBV6-5 | TRBD1 | few | CASSYFGQGNSPLHF | TGTGCCAGCAGTTACTTCGGACAGGGAAATTCACCCCTCCACTTT
TRBJ1-1 | TRBV7-8 | - | - | CASSLLTQPGTEAFF | TGTGCCAGCAGCTTATTGACGCAGCCGGGCACTGAAGCTTTCTTT
TRBJ1-5 | TRBV6-5 | - | - | CASSYAWGGGQPQHF | TGTGCCAGCAGTTACGCTTGGGGCGGGGGTCAGCCCCAGCATTTT
TRBJ1-1 | TRBV25-1 | TRBD1 | - | CASSELSGGDTEAFF | TGTGCCAGCAGTGAATTGTCAGGGGGAGACACTGAAGCTTTCTTT